This T cell receptor beta chain is from a study of cytomegalovirus exposure and HLA in healthy donors. The PCR ran on 60 Vbeta and 13 Jbeta primers. Here immunoSEQ multiplex PCR was the method, and the copy in TCRdb shows in-frame clones only, minus some. Recorded for this sample: roughly 62,000 clones. About this clone itself: Other DNA variants within this sample encode the same CDR3.

This receptor was obtained from a young woman in good health and CMV-seronegative. What was sequenced was PBMCs.

The CDR3 loop is CASSPSAYEQYF. CDR3 nucleotides: TGTGCCAGCTCACCGAGCGCCTACGAGCAGTACTTC. The chain uses TRBV18 and TRBJ2-7, with unresolved D. This CDR3 is built from 12 residues. Germline V gene lookup returns CDR1 KGHSH and CDR2 LQKENI. V was shortened by 3 bases and J by 2 bases, with 5 bases between the two germline ends. The full variable domain, completed using reference TRBV18 and TRBJ2-7, is NAGVMQNPRHLVRRRGQEARLRCSPMKGHSHVYWYRQLPEEGLKFMVYLQKENIIDESGMPKERFSAEFPKEGPSILRIQQVVRGDSAAYFCASSPSAYEQYFGPGTRLTVT.